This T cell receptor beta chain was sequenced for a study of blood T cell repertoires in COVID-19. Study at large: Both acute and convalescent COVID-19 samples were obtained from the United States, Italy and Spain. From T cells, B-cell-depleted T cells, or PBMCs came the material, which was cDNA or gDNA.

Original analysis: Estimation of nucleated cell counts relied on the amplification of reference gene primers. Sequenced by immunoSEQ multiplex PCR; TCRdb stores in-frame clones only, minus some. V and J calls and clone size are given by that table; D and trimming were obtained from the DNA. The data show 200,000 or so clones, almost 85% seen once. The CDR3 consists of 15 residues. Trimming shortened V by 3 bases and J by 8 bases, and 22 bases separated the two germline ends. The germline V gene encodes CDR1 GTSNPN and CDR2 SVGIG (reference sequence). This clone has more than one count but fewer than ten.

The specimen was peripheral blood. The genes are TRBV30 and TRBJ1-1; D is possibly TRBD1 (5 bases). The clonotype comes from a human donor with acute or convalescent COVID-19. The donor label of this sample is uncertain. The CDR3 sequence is CAWSVVVGLVGEAFF. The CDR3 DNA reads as TGTGCCTGGAGCGTTGTTGTGGGGCTAGTGGGAGAAGCTTTCTTT.